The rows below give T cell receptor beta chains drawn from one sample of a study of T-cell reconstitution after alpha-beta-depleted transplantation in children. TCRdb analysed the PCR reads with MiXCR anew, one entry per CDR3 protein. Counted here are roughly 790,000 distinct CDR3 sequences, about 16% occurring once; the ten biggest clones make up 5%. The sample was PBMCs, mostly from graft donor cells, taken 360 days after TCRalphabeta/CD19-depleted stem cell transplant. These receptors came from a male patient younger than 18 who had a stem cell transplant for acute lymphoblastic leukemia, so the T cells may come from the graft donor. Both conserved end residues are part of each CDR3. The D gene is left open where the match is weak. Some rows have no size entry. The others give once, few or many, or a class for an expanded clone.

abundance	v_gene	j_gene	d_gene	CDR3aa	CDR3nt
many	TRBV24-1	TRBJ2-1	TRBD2	CATSDSSGSSYNEQFF	TGTGCCACCAGTGACAGTAGCGGGAGTTCCTACAATGAGCAGTTCTTC
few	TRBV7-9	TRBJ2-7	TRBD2	CASSPPLREGRRSEQYF	TGTGCCAGCAGCCCGCCCTTGCGGGAGGGCCGTCGGTCAGAGCAGTACTTC
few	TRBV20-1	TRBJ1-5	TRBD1	CSARDVTGVGQPQHF	TGCAGTGCTAGAGACGTGACAGGGGTTGGGCAGCCCCAGCATTTT
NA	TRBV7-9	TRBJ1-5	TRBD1	CASSSVSTGDQPQHF	TGTGCCAGCAGCTCCGTTTCAACAGGGGATCAGCCCCAGCATTTT
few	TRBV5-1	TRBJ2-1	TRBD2	CASSLWLAGSYNEQFF	TGCGCCAGCAGCTTATGGCTAGCGGGGTCCTACAATGAGCAGTTCTTC
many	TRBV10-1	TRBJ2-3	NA	CASSETPSNTQYF	TGCGCCAGCAGTGAAACTCCATCAAATACGCAGTATTTT
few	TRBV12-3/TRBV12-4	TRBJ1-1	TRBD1	CASSLGQTGGTEAFF	TGTGCCAGCAGTTTAGGGCAGACAGGGGGGACTGAAGCTTTCTTT
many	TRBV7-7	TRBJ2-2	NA	CASSLGGRANTGELFF	TGTGCCAGCAGCTTGGGGGGACGAGCGAACACCGGGGAGCTGTTTTTT
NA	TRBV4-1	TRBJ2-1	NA	CASSRYPGGRLRSSYNEQFF	TGCGCCAGCAGCCGATACCCCGGGGGGCGGCTCCGTAGCTCCTACAATGAGCAGTTCTTC
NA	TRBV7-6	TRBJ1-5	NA	CASSLWAGSDQPQHF	TGTGCCAGCAGCTTATGGGCAGGGTCCGATCAGCCCCAGCATTTT
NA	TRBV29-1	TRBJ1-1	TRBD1	CSVERPGTGLNTEAFF	TGCAGCGTTGAACGTCCCGGGACAGGATTAAACACTGAAGCTTTCTTT
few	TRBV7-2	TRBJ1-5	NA	CASSLGRARQPQHF	TGTGCCAGCAGCTTAGGGAGGGCCCGGCAGCCCCAGCATTTT
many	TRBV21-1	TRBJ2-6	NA	CASSNGCREKDGANVLTF	TGTGCCAGCAGCAACGGGTGCAGGGAGAAGGATGGGGCCAACGTCCTGACTTTC
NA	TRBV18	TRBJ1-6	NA	CASSPDRSYNSPLHF	TGTGCCAGCTCACCGGACCGTTCCTATAATTCACCCCTCCACTTT
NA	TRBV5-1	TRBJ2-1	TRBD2	CASSPPPAGGALNEQFF	TGCGCCAGCAGCCCACCACCAGCGGGAGGGGCCTTAAATGAGCAGTTCTTC
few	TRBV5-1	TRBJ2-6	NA	CASSLGWSSGANVLTF	TGCGCCAGCAGCCTTGGGTGGAGCTCTGGGGCCAACGTCCTGACTTTC
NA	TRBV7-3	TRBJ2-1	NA	CASSPQGMVTNEQFF	TGTGCCAGCAGCCCACAGGGTATGGTAACCAATGAGCAGTTCTTC
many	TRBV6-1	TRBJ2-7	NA	CASSIGTYYEQYF	TGTGCCAGCAGCATCGGGACGTACTACGAGCAGTACTTC
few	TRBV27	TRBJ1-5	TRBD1	CASSLGTGGDQPQHF	TGTGCCAGCAGTTTAGGGACAGGGGGTGATCAGCCCCAGCATTTT
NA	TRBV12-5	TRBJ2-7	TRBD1	CASGSDRGVNEQYF	TGTGCTAGTGGTTCTGACAGGGGGGTCAACGAGCAGTACTTC
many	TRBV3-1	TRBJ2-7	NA	CASSQGLRGYEQYF	TGTGCCAGCAGCCAAGGTCTCCGGGGCTACGAGCAGTACTTC
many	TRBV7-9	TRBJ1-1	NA	CASSLEPNTEAFF	TGTGCCAGCAGCTTAGAACCGAACACTGAAGCTTTCTTT
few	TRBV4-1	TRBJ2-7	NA	CASSPSGGGAFSYEQYF	TGCGCCAGCAGCCCCAGTGGAGGAGGGGCCTTCTCCTACGAGCAGTACTTC
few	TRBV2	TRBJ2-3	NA	CASNEERTDTQYF	TGTGCCAGCAACGAAGAGAGGACAGATACGCAGTATTTT
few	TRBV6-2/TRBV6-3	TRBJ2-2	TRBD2	CASSYWRTSGRSTGELFF	TGTGCCAGCAGTTACTGGCGGACTAGCGGGAGGTCCACCGGGGAGCTGTTTTTT
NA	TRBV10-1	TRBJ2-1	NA	CASGWTYNEQFF	TGCGCCAGTGGGTGGACCTACAATGAGCAGTTCTTC
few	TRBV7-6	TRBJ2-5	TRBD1	CASSLTGTALQETQYF	TGTGCCAGCAGCTTGACCGGGACAGCTCTACAAGAGACCCAGTACTTC
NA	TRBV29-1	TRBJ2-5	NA	CSVVLVYQETQYF	TGCAGCGTTGTCTTAGTCTACCAAGAGACCCAGTACTTC
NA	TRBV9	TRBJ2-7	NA	CASSVGLRGSRTYEQYF	TGTGCCAGCAGCGTAGGCCTCAGGGGAAGTCGAACCTACGAGCAGTACTTC
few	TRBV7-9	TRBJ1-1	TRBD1	CASSLHRGGTEAFF	TGTGCCAGCAGCTTACACAGGGGAGGGACTGAAGCTTTCTTT
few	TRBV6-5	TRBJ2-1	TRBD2	CASSSKTSGRGNEQFF	TGTGCCAGCAGTTCTAAGACTAGCGGGAGGGGGAATGAGCAGTTCTTC
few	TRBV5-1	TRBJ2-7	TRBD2	CASSLGRVGFDEQYF	TGCGCCAGCAGCCTCGGGAGGGTTGGGTTCGACGAGCAGTACTTC
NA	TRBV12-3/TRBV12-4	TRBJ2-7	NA	CASEGREQYF	TGTGCCAGTGAAGGTCGCGAGCAGTACTTC
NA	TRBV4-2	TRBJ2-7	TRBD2	CASSREGGVGYYEQYF	TGTGCCAGCAGTCGGGAGGGCGGAGTGGGGTACTACGAGCAGTACTTC
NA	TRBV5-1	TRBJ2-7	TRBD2	CASSLAGTSTIYEQYF	TGCGCCAGCAGCTTGGCCGGGACTAGCACTATCTACGAGCAGTACTTC
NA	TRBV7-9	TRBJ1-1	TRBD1	CASSRDRGETEAFF	TGTGCCAGCAGCCGGGACAGGGGAGAGACTGAAGCTTTCTTT
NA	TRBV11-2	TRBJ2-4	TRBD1	CASSSLTGRLTKNIQYF	TGTGCCAGCAGCTCCCTGACAGGGCGTCTCACCAAAAACATTCAGTACTTC
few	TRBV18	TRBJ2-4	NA	CASSPLNSGLSKNIQYF	TGTGCCAGCTCACCTCTAAACTCGGGCCTGTCCAAAAACATTCAGTACTTC
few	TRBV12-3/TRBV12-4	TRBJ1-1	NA	CASRTRGNTEAFF	TGTGCCAGCAGAACCAGGGGGAACACTGAAGCTTTCTTT
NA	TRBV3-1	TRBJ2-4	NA	CASSQADSGIQYF	TGTGCCAGCAGCCAAGCCGACTCGGGCATTCAGTACTTC
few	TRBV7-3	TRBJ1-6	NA	CASSLRHSVSPLHF	TGTGCCAGCAGCTTAAGGCACAGTGTATCACCCCTCCACTTT
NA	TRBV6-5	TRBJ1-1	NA	CASSYSSGYTEAFF	TGTGCCAGCAGTTACTCGAGTGGGTACACTGAAGCTTTCTTT
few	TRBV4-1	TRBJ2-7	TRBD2	CASSQGGGLVPYEQYF	TGCGCCAGCAGCCAAGGGGGGGGACTAGTGCCCTACGAGCAGTACTTC
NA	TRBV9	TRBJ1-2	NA	CASSVHNQVRWGNGYTF	TGTGCCAGCAGCGTTCACAATCAGGTCAGGTGGGGTAATGGCTACACCTTC
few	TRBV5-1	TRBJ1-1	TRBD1	CASSLTGGTIEAFF	TGCGCCAGCAGCTTGACAGGGGGCACGATTGAAGCTTTCTTT
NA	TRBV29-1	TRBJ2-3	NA	CSVGPTGAHIFSVTQYF	TGCAGCGTTGGACCCACGGGAGCCCATATCTTCTCGGTTACGCAGTATTTT
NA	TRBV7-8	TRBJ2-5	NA	CASSDGLETQYF	TGTGCCAGCAGCGATGGACTAGAGACCCAGTACTTC
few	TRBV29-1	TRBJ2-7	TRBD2	CSVSGGDKAYEQYF	TGCAGCGTCTCGGGAGGGGACAAGGCCTACGAGCAGTACTTC
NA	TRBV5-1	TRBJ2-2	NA	CASSSGLDWTNTGELFF	TGCGCCAGCAGCTCCGGGCTGGACTGGACGAACACCGGGGAGCTGTTTTTT
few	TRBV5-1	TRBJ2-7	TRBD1	CASSSSGTAGEQYF	TGCGCCAGCAGCTCCTCCGGGACAGCTGGCGAGCAGTACTTC
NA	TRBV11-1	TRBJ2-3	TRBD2	CASSSPGLAGSSTDTQYF	TGTGCCAGCAGCTCTCCGGGACTAGCGGGGTCTAGCACAGATACGCAGTATTTT
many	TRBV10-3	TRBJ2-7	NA	CAISESGLRAYEQYF	TGTGCCATCAGTGAGTCTGGACTACGGGCCTACGAGCAGTACTTC
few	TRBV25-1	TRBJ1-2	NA	CASSPPAPSGYTF	TGTGCCAGCAGTCCCCCGGCCCCCTCTGGCTACACCTTC
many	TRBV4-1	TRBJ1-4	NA	CASSQEGTREKLFF	TGCGCCAGCAGCCAAGAGGGGACACGTGAAAAACTGTTTTTT
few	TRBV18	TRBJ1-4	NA	CASSFIDRSNEKLFF	TGTGCCAGCTCCTTTATCGACAGAAGTAATGAAAAACTGTTTTTT
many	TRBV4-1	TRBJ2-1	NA	CASSHALDHGGNEQFF	TGCGCCAGCAGCCACGCTTTGGACCACGGGGGCAATGAGCAGTTCTTC
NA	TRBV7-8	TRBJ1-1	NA	CTSSVYRASTEAFF	TGTACCAGCAGCGTATACAGGGCAAGCACTGAAGCTTTCTTT